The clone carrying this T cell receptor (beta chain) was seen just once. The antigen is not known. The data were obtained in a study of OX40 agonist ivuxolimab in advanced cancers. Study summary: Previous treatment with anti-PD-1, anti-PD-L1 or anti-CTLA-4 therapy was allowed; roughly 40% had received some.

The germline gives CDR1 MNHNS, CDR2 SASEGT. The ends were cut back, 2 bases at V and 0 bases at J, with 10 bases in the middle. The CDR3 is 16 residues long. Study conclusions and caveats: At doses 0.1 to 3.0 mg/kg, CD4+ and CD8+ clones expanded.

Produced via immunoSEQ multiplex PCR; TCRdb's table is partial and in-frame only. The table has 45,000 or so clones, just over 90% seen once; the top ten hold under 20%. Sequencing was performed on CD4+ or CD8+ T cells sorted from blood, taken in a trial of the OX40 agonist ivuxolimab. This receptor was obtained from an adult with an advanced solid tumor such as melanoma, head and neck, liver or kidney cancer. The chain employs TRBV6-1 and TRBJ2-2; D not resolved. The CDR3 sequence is CASSETPVTNTGELFF. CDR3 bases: TGTGCCAGCAGTGAAACTCCAGTGACGAACACCGGGGAGCTGTTTTTT.